This is a list of T cell receptor beta chains from one sample in a study of tumor and adjacent non-tumor tissue in lung cancer. From the multiplex PCR reads, TCRdb called clonotypes with MiXCR, one entry per CDR3 protein. This table has around 60,000 distinct CDR3 sequences, more than 55% appearing once. Sequencing used distant non-tumor lung tissue. The receptors were gathered from a man aged 65 to 85 with non-small cell lung cancer. Each CDR3 is given with its conserved first and last residue. D genes are given only for firm matches. The listing skips clone size in some rows; elsewhere it reads once, few, many or a size class.

CDR3 protein	CDR3 DNA	clone size	D gene	V gene	J gene
CASSPKGGQGIYNEQFF	TGTGCCAGCAGCCCAAAGGGTGGACAGGGCATCTACAATGAGCAGTTCTTC	many	TRBD1	TRBV5-6	TRBJ2-1
CASRTETDTQYF	TGTGCCAGCAGAACAGAGACAGATACGCAGTATTTT	many	-	TRBV6-5	TRBJ2-3
CSVEVAGTQNIRYF	TGCAGCGTTGAAGTAGCAGGAACCCAAAACATTCGGTACTTC	-	-	TRBV29-1	TRBJ2-4
CDSSSQRGGANSGNTIYF	TGTGACAGCAGTTCCCAACGGGGGGGGGCGAACTCTGGAAACACCATATATTTT	-	-	TRBV28	TRBJ1-3
CASYSGTWGAGSNQPQHF	-	-	-	TRBV6-6	TRBJ1-5
CSVRVRGTTYNEQFF	TGCAGTGTTAGAGTTAGAGGCACAACCTACAATGAGCAGTTCTTC	-	-	TRBV20-1	TRBJ2-1
CTSSLLAGVNIEQFF	TGTACCAGCAGCCTTCTAGCGGGGGTTAACATTGAACAGTTCTTC	-	TRBD2	TRBV11-3	TRBJ2-1
CASSADRYQETQYF	TGTGCCAGCAGTGCAGACAGGTACCAAGAGACCCAGTACTTC	-	-	TRBV2	TRBJ2-5
CSASLRASYEQYF	TGCAGTGCTTCTTTGAGGGCCTCCTACGAGCAGTACTTC	few	-	TRBV20-1	TRBJ2-7
CSSRGGFGTDMQYF	TGCAGCTCTCGGGGTGGGTTTGGCACAGATATGCAGTATTTT	once	-	TRBV29-1	TRBJ2-3
CAWNVLAGGQGGTQYF	TGTGCCTGGAATGTGCTAGCGGGAGGGCAAGGAGGTACGCAGTATTTT	-	TRBD2	TRBV30	TRBJ2-3
CANSRGEKLFF	TGTGCTAACAGCCGGGGGGAAAAACTGTTTTTT	-	-	TRBV11-2	TRBJ1-4
CASGVQGRSYEQYF	TGCGCCAGCGGCGTACAGGGGAGATCCTACGAGCAGTACTTC	-	TRBD1	TRBV5-1	TRBJ2-7
CAGRGYRADNEQFF	TGTGCAGGCAGAGGATACAGGGCGGACAATGAACAGTTCTTC	-	-	TRBV12-3/TRBV12-4	TRBJ2-1
CASSGGLRAGTQYF	TGTGCCAGCAGCGGGGGACTCCGCGCAGGTACGCAGTATTTT	few	-	TRBV7-9	TRBJ2-3
CASGYSNDRGPGTTIYF	TGTGCCAGCGGTTACTCGAACGACAGGGGGCCTGGAACCACCATATATTTT	-	TRBD1	TRBV6-5	TRBJ1-3
CASSLATDSLRYTF	TGTGCCAGCAGTTTAGCGACGGACAGCCTCCGCTACACATTC	-	-	TRBV12-3/TRBV12-4	TRBJ1-2
CASSLTPEEPQHF	TGTGCCAGCAGCTTAACACCCGAGGAGCCCCAGCATTTT	-	-	TRBV11-2	TRBJ1-5